This TCR beta chain was identified during a study of blood T cells in healthy people across ages (dated by TCRdb to between 2014 and 2017). For context, the study as a whole: In model experiments, template switching captured about one uniquely barcoded TCR beta cDNA molecule for every two T cells. To track age-related changes in TCR beta repertoire diversity, the study relied on deep sequencing normalized with unique cDNA molecular identifiers. Four age groups were formed from the donors: young (average around 15 years), middle-aged (less than 40), aged (roughly 58) and long-lived (around 80). The study analyzed two additional independent replicas of 1 million unique cDNA reads from the same blood draw for two donors, one aged 18 to 29 and one aged 80 or older. The full study reports these points: Because the CMV infection status of the donors was unknown, age-related changes in expanded clonotypes may potentially have been confounded. Observed TCR beta diversity correlated strongly with the percentage of naive T cells measured by flow cytometry. Total diversity estimates from one million sequenced T cells were considered lower bounds and underestimates. Compared with the aged group, the long-lived group had more naive CD4+ T cells, fewer expanded clones and increased TCR diversity, a pattern suggesting age selection. As age increased, observed TCR beta diversity per million T cells dropped in a roughly linear way, and a significant reduction was already evident by age 40. Bulk unsorted PBMC profiling prevented conclusive comparison of naive and antigen-experienced compartments.

The roughly 39 donors, aged about 6 to 95 years, were systemically healthy Caucasian individuals from Russia. Each donor gave roughly 9.5 milliliters of peripheral blood, collected into EDTA-treated Vacutainer tubes. PBMCs were isolated by Ficoll-Paque density-gradient centrifugation, with at least 7 million obtained per sample. Trizol reagent was used to extract total RNA from the PBMCs, yielding at least 5.5 micrograms per sample. For every donor, an aliquot of PBMCs went through flow cytometry to measure the percentages of naive CD45RAhigh/CD27high T cells. CDR1 is given as MDHEN and CDR2 as SYDVKM, both from the germline V gene. There are 16 amino acids in the CDR3, from cysteine to phenylalanine inclusive. Solely the CDR3 DNA is kept, with 48 bases framed from the first base. Relative to germline, V is missing 2 bases and J is missing 6 bases, with 12 bases of the junction outside any gene match.

Library preparation was by 5' RACE. Sequenced using an Illumina HiSeq 2500. A second 7 to 11 cycle PCR used a sample-barcoded 5' primer and a J-beta primer mix. Each TCR beta cDNA molecule received a unique molecular identifier from a template-switch 5' adaptor carrying 12 random nucleotides. Each sample yielded at least 3 million CDR3-containing paired-end reads. All of the RNA was converted into first-strand cDNA using the Mint cDNA synthesis kit, with a TRBC-specific oligonucleotide serving as the primer. After uracil-DNA glycosylase treatment, a first 18-cycle PCR used universal primers M1SS and BC2_uni_R on all cDNA. As for the original processing: Each sample was normalized by randomly selecting 1 million high-quality reads, each carrying a distinct molecular identifier. Reads sharing molecular identifiers were discarded rather than binned into consensus sequences. CDR3 identification, clonotype clustering and error correction used MiTCR with a Q25 quality threshold and the strictest error-elimination algorithm. A nonparametric unseen species model using Euler transformation provided a lower-bound estimate of total TCR beta diversity. TCRdb ran its own pipeline on the public reads, namely fastp trimming at Q25 and MiXCR clone calling, and kept in-frame beta chains. Every distinct CDR3 protein forms one entry, paired with its most common genes and DNA. The V and J calls reflect TCRdb's pipeline rather than the authors' work. The sample table contains just under 550,000 distinct CDR3 sequences; only one count was recorded for nearly 25% of them. Just over 8.5% of the sample lies in the top ten.

A word on this clonotype: Its antigen target is currently unknown. Base qualities are not provided; no much larger clone lies one nucleotide away.

This same sample was also part of a study on T cells of mothers and their children. The second study's authors report: Donors were nine systemically healthy Caucasian individuals: three mothers and their six children. cDNA synthesis consumed the entire amount of extracted RNA, loaded at 1.5 ug RNA in each 15 ul reaction. In the second PCR, the M1S primer introduced both the sample barcodes and 2-4 random nucleotides. Over 8 million TCR beta CDR3 reads came from each mother, compared with 3.3 million or so reads from each child. TCR recombination output is similarly shaped by thymic selection in related and unrelated pairs, with a minor effect exerted by inherited differences. Normalized repertoire overlap was always slightly but never significantly higher in related than unrelated mother-child pairs. No persistent microchimeric T cell clones were detected, at a sensitivity of roughly 100 clones per million clonotypes. In the study, deep NGS was used to compare the TCR beta repertoires of mothers and children, and features distinguishing related mother-child pairs from unrelated individuals were sought. Mothers averaged around 43 +/- 4 years of age and children averaged about 10 +/- 4 years. After adapter ligation with NEBNext reagents, the libraries were sequenced on Illumina HiSeq 2000 with 100+100 nt paired-end reads. Mother and child libraries were prepared a month apart and sequenced in separate runs to prevent cross-contamination. Each donor had between about 450,000 and 2,200,000 distinct TCR beta clonotypes identified. Naive TCR beta clonotypes were estimated from low-frequency clonotypes matched to each donor's FACS-determined naive share, without sorting.

This TCR came from a boy aged 10-17 years in good health. The sequence joins TRBV28 to TRBJ2-7, with TRBD2 identical over 8 junction bases. Sequenced material: blood. The DNA sequence reads TGTGCCAGCAGTTTAAGGCCTAGCGGGCTGTCCCCCGAGCAGTACTTC. This codes for CASSLRPSGLSPEQYF.